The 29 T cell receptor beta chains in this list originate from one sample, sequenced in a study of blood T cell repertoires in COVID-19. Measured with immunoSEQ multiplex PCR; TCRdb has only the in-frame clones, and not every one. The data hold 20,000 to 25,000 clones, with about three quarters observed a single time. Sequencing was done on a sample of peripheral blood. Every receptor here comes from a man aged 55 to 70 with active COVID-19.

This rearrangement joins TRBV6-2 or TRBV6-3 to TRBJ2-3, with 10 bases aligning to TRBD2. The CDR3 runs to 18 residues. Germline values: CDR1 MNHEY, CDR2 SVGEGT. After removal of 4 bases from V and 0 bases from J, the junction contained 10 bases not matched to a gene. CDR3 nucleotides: TGTGCCAGCAGTTTCAGCGGGAGGGCCTCTAGGAGCACAGATACGCAGTATTTT. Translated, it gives CASSFSGRASRSTDTQYF.

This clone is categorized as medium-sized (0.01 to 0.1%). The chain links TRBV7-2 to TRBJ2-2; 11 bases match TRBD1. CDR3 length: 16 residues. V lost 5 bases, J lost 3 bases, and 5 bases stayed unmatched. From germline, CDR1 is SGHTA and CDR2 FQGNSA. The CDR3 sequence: CASSSRDRGYTGELFF. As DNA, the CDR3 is TGTGCCAGCAGCAGCCGGGACAGGGGGTACACCGGGGAGCTGTTTTTT.

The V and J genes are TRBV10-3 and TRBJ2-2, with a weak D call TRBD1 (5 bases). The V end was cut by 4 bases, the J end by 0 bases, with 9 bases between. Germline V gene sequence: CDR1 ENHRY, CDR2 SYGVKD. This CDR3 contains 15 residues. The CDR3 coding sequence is TGTGCCATCAGTGGGCAGGGTTCGAACACCGGGGAGCTGTTTTTT. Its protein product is CAISGQGSNTGELFF.

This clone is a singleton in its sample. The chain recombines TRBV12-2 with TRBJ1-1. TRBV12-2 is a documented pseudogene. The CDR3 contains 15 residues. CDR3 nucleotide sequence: TGTGCAAGTCGCTTAGCGCATAGGGAGGGGACTGAAGCTTTCTTT. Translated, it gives CASRLAHREGTEAFF.

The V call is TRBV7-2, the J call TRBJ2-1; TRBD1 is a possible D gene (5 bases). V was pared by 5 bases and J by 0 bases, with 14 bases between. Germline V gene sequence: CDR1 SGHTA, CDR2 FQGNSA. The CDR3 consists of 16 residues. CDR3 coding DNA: TGTGCCAGCAGCAAGGGGTGGGCCGCCTCCTACAATGAGCAGTTCTTC. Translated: CASSKGWAASYNEQFF.

CDR3 nucleotide sequence: TGTGCCAGCAGACTAACAGGGGGCAGAACCGGGGAGCTGTTTTTT. Translation gives CASRLTGGRTGELFF. The chain recombines TRBV27 with TRBJ2-2, with TRBD1 matching 9 bases. Trimming at V came to 6 bases and at J to 5 bases, leaving 7 bases not matched to a gene. CDR3 size: 15 residues. From germline, CDR1 is MNHEY and CDR2 SMNVEV (reference sequence).

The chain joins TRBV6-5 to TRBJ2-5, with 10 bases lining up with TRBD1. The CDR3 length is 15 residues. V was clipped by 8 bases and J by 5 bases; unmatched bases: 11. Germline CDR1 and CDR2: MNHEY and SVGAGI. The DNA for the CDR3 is TGTGCCAGCGGAACGACAGGGGGCTCTTTTGAGACCCAGTACTTC. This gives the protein CASGTTGGSFETQYF.

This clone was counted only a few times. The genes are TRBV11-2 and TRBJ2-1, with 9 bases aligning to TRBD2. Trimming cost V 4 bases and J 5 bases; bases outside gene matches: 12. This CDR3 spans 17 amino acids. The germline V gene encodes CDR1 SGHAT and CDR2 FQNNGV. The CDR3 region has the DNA TGTGCCAGCAGCTCCCAAGCTAGCGCGGGAGGGAACAATGAGCAGTTCTTC. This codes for CASSSQASAGGNNEQFF.

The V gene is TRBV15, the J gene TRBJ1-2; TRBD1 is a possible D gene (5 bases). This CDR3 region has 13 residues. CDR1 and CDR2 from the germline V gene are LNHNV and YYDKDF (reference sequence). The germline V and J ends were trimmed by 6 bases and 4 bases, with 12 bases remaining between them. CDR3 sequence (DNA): TGTGCCACCAGTTCGGGGGGAAGCTATGGCTACACCTTC. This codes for CATSSGGSYGYTF.

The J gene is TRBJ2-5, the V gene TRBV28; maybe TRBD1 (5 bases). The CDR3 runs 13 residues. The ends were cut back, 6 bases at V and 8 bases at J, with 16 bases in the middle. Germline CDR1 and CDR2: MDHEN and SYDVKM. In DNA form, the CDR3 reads TGTGCCAGCAGCCTTTCTAACACAGGTACCCAGTACTTC. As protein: CASSLSNTGTQYF.

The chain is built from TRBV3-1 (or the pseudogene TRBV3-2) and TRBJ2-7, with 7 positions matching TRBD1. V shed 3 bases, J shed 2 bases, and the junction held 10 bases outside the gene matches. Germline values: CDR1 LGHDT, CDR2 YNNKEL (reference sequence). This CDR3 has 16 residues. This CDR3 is CASSHQRGPRPYEQYF. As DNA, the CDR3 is TGTGCCAGCAGCCACCAAAGGGGGCCTAGACCCTACGAGCAGTACTTC.

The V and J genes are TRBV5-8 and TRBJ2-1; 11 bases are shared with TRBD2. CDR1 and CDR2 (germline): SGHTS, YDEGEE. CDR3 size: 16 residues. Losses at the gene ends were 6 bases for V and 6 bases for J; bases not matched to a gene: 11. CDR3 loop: CASTPGLAERGNEQFF. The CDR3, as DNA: TGTGCCAGCACCCCGGGACTAGCGGAGAGGGGCAATGAGCAGTTCTTC.

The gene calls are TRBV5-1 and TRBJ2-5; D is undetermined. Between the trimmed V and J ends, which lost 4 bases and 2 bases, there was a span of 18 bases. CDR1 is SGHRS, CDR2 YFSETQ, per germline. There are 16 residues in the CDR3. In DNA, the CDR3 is TGCGCCAGCAGCCTCCAAATCTACGCCGAACAAGAGACCCAGTACTTC. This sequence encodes CASSLQIYAEQETQYF.

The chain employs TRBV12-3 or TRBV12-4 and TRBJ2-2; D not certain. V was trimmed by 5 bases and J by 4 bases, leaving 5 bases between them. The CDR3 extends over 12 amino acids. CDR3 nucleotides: TGTGCCAGCAGTCGAGGCACCGGGGAGCTGTTTTTT. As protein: CASSRGTGELFF.

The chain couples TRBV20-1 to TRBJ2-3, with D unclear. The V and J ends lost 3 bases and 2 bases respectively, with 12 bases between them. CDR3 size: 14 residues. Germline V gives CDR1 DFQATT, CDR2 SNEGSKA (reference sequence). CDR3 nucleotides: TGCAGTGCTAGTCAGGCCCTCAACACAGATACGCAGTATTTT. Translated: CSASQALNTDTQYF.

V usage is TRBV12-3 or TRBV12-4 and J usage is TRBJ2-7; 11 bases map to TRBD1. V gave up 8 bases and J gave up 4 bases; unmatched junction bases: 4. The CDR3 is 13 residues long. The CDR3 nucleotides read TGTGCCAGCGGAGGGGACAGGGGGTACGAGCAGTACTTC. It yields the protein CASGGDRGYEQYF.

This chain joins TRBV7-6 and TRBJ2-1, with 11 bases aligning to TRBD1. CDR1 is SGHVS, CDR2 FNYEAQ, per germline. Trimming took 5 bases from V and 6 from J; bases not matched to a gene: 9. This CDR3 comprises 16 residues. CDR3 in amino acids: CASSRARGTGGNEQFF. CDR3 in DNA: TGTGCCAGCAGCCGAGCCCGGGGGACAGGGGGCAATGAGCAGTTCTTC.

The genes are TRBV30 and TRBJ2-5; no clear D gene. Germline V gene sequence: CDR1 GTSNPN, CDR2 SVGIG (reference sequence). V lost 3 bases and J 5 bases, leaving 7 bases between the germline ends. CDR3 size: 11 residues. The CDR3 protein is CAWSDQETQYF. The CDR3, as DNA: TGTGCCTGGAGCGATCAGGAGACCCAGTACTTC.

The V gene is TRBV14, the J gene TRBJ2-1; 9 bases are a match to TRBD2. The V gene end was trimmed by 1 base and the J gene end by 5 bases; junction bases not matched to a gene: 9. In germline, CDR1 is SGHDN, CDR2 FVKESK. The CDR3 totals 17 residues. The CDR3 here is CASSQVIGLAYDNEQFF. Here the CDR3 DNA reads TGTGCCAGCAGCCAAGTAATAGGACTAGCGTACGACAATGAGCAGTTCTTC.

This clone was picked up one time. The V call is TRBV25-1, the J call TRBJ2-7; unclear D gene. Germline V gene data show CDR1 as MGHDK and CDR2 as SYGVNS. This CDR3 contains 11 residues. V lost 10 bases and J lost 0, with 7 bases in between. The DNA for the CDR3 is TGTGCCACCACCAGCTCCTACGAGCAGTACTTC. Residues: CATTSSYEQYF.

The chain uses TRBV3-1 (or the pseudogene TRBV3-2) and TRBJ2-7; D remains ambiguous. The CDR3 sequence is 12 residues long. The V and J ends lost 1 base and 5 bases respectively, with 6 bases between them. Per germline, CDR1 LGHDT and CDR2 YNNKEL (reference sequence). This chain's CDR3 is CASSQVYDEQYF. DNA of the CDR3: TGTGCCAGCAGCCAAGTCTACGACGAGCAGTACTTC.

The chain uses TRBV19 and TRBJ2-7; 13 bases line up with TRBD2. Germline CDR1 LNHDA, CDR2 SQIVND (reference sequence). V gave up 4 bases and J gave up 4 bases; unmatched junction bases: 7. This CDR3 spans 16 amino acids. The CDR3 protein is CASSSGTSGNRYEQYF. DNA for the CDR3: TGTGCCAGTAGTAGTGGGACTAGCGGGAATAGGTACGAGCAGTACTTC.

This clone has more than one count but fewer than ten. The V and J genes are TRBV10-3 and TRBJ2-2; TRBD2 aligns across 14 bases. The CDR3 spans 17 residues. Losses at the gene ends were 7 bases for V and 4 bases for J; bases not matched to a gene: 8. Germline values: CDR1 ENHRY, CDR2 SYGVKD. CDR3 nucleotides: TGTGCCATCACCCGGACTAGCGGGGGGCCGAGCACCGGGGAGCTGTTTTTT. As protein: CAITRTSGGPSTGELFF.

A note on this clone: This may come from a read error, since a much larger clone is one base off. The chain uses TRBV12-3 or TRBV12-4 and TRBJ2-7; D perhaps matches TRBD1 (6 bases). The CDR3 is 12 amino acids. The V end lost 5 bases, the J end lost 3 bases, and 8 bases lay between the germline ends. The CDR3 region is CASSDRFYEQYF. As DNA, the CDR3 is TGTGCCAGCAGTGACAGGTTCTACGAGCAGTACTTC.

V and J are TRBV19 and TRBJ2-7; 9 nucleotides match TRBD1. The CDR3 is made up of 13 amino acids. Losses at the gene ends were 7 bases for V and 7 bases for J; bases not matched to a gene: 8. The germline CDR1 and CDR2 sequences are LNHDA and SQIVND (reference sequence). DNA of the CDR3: TGTGCCAGTAAAGGGACAGGGAGTCGGGAGCAGTACTTC. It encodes CASKGTGSREQYF.

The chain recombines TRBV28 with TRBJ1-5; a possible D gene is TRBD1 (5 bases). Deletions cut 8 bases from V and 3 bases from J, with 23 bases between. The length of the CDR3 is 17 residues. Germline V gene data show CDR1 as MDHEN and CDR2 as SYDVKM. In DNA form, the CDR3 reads TGTGCCAGCGGGTCAGTTTTGTTGAGCAGGGACAATCAGCCCCAGCATTTT. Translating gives CASGSVLLSRDNQPQHF.

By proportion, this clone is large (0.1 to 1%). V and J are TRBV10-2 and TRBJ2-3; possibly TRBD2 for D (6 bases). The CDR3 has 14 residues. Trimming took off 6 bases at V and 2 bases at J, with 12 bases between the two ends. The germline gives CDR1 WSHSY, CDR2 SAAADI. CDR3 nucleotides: TGCGCCAGCAGCGGCGGGACGATCACAGATACGCAGTATTTT. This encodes CASSGGTITDTQYF.

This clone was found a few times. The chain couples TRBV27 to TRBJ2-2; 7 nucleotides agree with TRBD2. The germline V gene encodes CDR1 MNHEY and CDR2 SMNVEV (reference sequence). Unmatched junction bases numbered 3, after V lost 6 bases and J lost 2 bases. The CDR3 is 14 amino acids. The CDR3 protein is CASRRDYNTGELFF. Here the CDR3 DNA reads TGTGCCAGCAGGCGGGACTACAACACCGGGGAGCTGTTTTTT.

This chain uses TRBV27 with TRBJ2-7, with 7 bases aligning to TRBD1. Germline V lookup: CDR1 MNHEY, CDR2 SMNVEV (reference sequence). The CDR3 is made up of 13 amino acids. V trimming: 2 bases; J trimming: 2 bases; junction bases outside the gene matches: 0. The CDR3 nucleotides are TGTGCCAGCAGTTTAAGGGGGCCCTACGAGCAGTACTTC. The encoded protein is CASSLRGPYEQYF.